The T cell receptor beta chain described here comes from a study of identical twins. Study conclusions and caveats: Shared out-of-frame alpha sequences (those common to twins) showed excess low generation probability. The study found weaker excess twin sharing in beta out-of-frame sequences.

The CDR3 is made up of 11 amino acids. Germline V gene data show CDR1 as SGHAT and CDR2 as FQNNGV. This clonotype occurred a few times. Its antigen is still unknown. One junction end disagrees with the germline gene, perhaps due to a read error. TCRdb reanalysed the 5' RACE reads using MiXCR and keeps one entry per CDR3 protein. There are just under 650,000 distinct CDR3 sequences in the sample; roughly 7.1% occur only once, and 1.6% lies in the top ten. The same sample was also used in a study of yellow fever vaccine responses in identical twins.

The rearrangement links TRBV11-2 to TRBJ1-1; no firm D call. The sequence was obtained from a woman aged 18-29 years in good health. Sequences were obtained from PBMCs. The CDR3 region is CVTGLNTEAFF. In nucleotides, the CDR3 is TGCGTGACCGGATTGAACACTGAAGCTTTCTTT.